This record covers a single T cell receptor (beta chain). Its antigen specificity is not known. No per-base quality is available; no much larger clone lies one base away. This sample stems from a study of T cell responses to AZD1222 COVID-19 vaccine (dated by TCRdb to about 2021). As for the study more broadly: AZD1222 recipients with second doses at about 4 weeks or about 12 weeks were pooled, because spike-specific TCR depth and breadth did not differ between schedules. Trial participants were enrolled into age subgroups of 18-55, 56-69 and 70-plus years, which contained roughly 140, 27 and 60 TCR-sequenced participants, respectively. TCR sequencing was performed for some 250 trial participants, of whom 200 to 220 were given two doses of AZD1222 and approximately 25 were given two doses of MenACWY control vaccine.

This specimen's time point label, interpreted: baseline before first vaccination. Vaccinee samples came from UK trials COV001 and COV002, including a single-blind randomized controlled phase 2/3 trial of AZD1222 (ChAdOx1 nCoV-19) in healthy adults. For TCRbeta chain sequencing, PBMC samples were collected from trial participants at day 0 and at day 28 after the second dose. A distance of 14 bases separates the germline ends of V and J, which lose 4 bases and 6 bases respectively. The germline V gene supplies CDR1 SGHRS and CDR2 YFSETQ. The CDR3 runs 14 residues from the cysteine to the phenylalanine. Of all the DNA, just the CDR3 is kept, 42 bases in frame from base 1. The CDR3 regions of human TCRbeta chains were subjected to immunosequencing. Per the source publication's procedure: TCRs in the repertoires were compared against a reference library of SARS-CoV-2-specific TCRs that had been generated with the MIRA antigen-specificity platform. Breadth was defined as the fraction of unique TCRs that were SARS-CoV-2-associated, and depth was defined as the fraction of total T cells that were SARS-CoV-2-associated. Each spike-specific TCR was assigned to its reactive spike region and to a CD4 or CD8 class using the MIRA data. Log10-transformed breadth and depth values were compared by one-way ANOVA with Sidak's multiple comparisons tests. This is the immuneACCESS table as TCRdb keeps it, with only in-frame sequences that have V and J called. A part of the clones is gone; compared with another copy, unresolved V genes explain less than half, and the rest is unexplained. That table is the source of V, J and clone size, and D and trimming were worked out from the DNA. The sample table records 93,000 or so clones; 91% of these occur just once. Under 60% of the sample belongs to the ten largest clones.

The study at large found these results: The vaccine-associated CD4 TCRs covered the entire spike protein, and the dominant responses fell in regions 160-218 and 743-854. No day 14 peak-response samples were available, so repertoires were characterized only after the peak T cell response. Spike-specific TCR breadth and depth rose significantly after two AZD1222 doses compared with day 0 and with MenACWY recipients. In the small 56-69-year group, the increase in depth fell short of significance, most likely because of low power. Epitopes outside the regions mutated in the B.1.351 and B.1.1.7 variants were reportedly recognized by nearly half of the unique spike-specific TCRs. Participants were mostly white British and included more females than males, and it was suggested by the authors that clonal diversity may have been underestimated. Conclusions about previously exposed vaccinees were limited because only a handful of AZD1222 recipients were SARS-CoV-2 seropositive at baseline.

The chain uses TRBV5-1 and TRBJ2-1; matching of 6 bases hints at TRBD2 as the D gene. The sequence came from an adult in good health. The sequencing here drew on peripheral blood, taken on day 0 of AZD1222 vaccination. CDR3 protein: CASSIRDFLNEQFF. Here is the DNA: TGCGCCAGCAGCATACGGGACTTCCTCAATGAGCAGTTCTTC.